A single T cell receptor beta chain is shown here with its context. The data originate from a study of shared T cell receptors in the human thymus. This CDR3 region has 17 residues. CDR1 and CDR2 from the germline V gene are LGHNA and YSLEER. V lost 1 base to trimming and J lost 6 bases; unmatched junction nucleotides: 15. Repertoires were generated with immunoSEQ multiplex PCR, while TCRdb's copy carries only in-frame clones and drops some. The data contain about 500,000 clones, approximately 80% of them singletons. The same data also went into a second study, on human thymus T cells. As that study records: Thymus pieces cut out during corrective heart surgery were the tissue that was used. As related research reported, thymic repertoires overlapped highly among unrelated individuals.

The specimen sequenced was thymocytes. This receptor was obtained from a boy younger than two with a congenital heart defect. This chain links TRBV4-3 with TRBJ2-7, with 7 bases identical to TRBD1. In DNA form, the CDR3 reads TGCGCCAGCAGCCAAGGACGCTGGCCACACAGGGGTGCCGAGCAGTACTTC. Translation gives CASSQGRWPHRGAEQYF.